This T cell receptor beta chain was captured by sequencing in a study of T-cell reconstitution after alpha-beta-depleted transplantation in children (dated by TCRdb to 2016 to 2017). About the study as a whole: The study quantitatively tracked T-cell immune reconstitution after TCRalphabeta/CD19-depleted allogeneic hematopoietic cell transplantation in children using TCR repertoire profiling.

The receptor library was made with PCR. Data came from an Illumina HiSeq 2500. TCR library preparation used molecular barcoding, with unique molecular identifiers applied to normalize quantification of the TCRbeta repertoire. TCRdb reprocessed the public reads (quality trimming at Q25 with fastp, clone calling with MiXCR) and kept in-frame beta chains. Merged by CDR3 protein, the rows form single entries marked with the most common genes and DNA. This sample gives 350,000 to 400,000 distinct CDR3 sequences in total; around 21% of them show up just once. The ten largest clones take up less than 4.5% of the sample. Worth noting for this clonotype: The antigen it binds to is not known. At one end the junction does not follow the germline gene, possibly because of a read error.

For CDR1 and CDR2, the germline V gene lists LGHNA and YSLEER. Including the terminal cysteine and phenylalanine, the CDR3 comprises 15 residues. The entry retains the CDR3 DNA only, 45 bases that are in frame from base 1. This specimen was PBMCs from the stem cell graft donor, taken from the stem cell graft. The TCR sequence derives from a human donor who donated a stem cell graft to a child with acute myeloid leukemia. This sequence uses TRBV4-3 and TRBJ2-5, with a tentative D gene TRBD2 over 6 matching bases. The DNA sequence is TGCGCCAGCACCCAAGGGACTTACGAATTGGAGACCCAGTACTTC. Translated, this gives CASTQGTYELETQYF.